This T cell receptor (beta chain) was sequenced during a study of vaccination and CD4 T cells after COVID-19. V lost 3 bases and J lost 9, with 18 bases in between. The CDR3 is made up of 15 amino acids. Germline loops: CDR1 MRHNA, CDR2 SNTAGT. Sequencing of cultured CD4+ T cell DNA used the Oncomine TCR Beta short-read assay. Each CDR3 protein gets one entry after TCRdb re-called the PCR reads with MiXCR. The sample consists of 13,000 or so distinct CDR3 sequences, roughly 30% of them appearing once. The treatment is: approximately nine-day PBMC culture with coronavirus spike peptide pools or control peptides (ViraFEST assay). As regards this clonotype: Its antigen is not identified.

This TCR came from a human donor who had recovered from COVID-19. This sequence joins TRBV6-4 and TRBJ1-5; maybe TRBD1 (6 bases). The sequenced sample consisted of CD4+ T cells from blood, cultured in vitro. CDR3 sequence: CASSEHTGRWRPQHF. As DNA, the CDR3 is TGTGCCAGCAGTGAACATACAGGGAGATGGCGGCCCCAGCATTTT.